This entry describes one TCR beta chain. The data derive from a study of blood T cell repertoires in COVID-19. Overall study context: COVID-19 samples collected from the United States, Italy and Spain covered acute and convalescent phases. T cells, B-cell-depleted T cells, or PBMCs supplied cDNA or gDNA.

The CDR3 extends over 14 amino acids. Germline V CDR1 and CDR2: MDHEN, SYDVKM. The V end lost 6 bases, the J end lost 1 base, and 10 bases lay between the germline ends. In the original workflow: Scientists estimated how many nucleated cells there were by amplifying reference gene primers. TCRdb's table, derived via immunoSEQ multiplex PCR, lists solely in-frame clones and lacks some. Clone size and the V and J calls come from that table; the DNA yielded D and trimming. The sample has 130,000 to 150,000 clones; about 84% are singletons. Sequencing was carried out using peripheral blood. The J gene is TRBJ1-3, the V gene TRBV28; the D is unclear. This clonotype originated in a man aged 55 to 69 with active or convalescent COVID-19. CDR3 nucleotides: TGTGCCAGCAGAGAATCGGGTTCTGGAAACACCATATATTTT. Translating gives CASRESGSGNTIYF.